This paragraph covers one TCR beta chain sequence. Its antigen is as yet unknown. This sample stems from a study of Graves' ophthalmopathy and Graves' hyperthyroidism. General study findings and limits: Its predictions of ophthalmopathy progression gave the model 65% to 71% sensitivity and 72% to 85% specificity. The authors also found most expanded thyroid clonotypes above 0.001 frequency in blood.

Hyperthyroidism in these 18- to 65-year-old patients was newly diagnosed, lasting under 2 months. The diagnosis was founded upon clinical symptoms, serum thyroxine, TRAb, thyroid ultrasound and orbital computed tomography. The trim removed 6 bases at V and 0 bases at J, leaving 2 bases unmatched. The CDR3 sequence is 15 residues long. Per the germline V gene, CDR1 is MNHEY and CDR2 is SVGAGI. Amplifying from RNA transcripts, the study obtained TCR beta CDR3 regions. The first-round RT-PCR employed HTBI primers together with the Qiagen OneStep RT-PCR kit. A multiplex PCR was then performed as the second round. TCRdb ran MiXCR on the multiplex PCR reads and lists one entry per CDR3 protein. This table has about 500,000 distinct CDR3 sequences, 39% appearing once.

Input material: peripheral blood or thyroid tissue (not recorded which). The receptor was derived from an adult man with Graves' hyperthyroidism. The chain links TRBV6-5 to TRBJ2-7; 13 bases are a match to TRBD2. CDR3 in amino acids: CASRWTSGSSYEQYF. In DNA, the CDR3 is TGTGCCAGCAGGTGGACTAGCGGGAGCTCCTACGAGCAGTACTTC.